The rows below give T cell receptor beta chains drawn from one sample of a study of T cells in localized non-small cell lung cancer. TCRdb's copy holds only in-frame clones and misses some; the assay was immunoSEQ multiplex PCR. The repertoire has roughly 39,000 clones, around 90% of them found once; the top ten carry about 11%. The starting material was PBMCs, obtained before any cancer treatment. These receptors originate from a woman aged 40-69 years with stage II lung adenocarcinoma. Each CDR3 is given with its conserved first and last residue. A D gene is named only where the DNA matches it firmly. Rows may omit the clone size; those that give it use once, few, many or a size class.

abundance	d_gene	j_gene	v_gene	CDR3nt	CDR3aa
-	-	TRBJ1-1	TRBV2	TGTGCCAGCAGTGAGGGAGGGAACACTGAAGCTTTCTTT	CASSEGGNTEAFF
-	-	TRBJ2-1	TRBV7-6	TGTGCCAGCAGCTTAGGGACTCAGTTGTATGAGCAGTTCTTC	CASSLGTQLYEQFF
-	-	TRBJ2-1	TRBV19	TGTGCCAGTAGTACAGGGTTCAACAATGAGCAGTTCTTC	CASSTGFNNEQFF
-	-	TRBJ2-5	TRBV29-1	TGCAGCGTAAGGACAGACCAAGAGACCCAGTACTTC	CSVRTDQETQYF
-	TRBD1	TRBJ2-1	TRBV2	TGTGCCAGCAGTTGGACAGGGGGATCCAATGAGCAGTTCTTC	CASSWTGGSNEQFF
-	-	TRBJ1-2	TRBV19	TGTGCCAGTAAGAACGGATATGGCTACACCTTC	CASKNGYGYTF
-	-	TRBJ1-2	TRBV18	TGTGCCAGCTCCCCCGACATAACAAACTATGGCTACACCTTC	CASSPDITNYGYTF
once	-	TRBJ1-1	TRBV13	TGTGCCAGCAGCCCCCGGACCGCGGTTGCTTTCTTT	CASSPRTAVAFF
-	-	TRBJ2-5	TRBV7-9	TGTGCCAGCAGCTTAGCAGGTTGGGCGGGGATCGAGACCCAGTACTTC	CASSLAGWAGIETQYF
-	-	TRBJ2-2	TRBV7-3	TGTGCCAGCAGCCCGCAGGCGGCTCCCCTGGCCGGGGAGCTGTTTTTT	CASSPQAAPLAGELFF
-	-	TRBJ2-1	TRBV4-1	TGCGCCAGCAGCCAGGGAAATGAGCAGTTCTTC	CASSQGNEQFF
-	-	TRBJ1-1	TRBV6-5	TGTGCCAGCAGTGATCAGGGTCCAAACACTGAAGCTTTCTTT	CASSDQGPNTEAFF
-	-	TRBJ2-1	TRBV18	TGTGCCAGCTCACCGGACGAAAGCTCCTACAATGAGCAGTTCTTC	CASSPDESSYNEQFF
-	-	TRBJ2-5	TRBV6-6	TGTGCCAGCAGTCCTGGGGTTCAAGAGACCCAGTACTTC	CASSPGVQETQYF
-	TRBD1	TRBJ2-2	TRBV18	TGTGCCAGCTCACCCGAACAGGGGGCAAAGGCCACCGGGGAGCTGTTTTTT	CASSPEQGAKATGELFF
-	TRBD1	TRBJ1-1	TRBV4-2	TGTGCCAGCAGCCATCTTCAGGGGGACACTGAAGCTTTCTTT	CASSHLQGDTEAFF
-	-	TRBJ2-7	TRBV29-1	TGCAGCGCCGCCCTCCGTACAGGCCCTTCCTACGAGCAGTACTTC	CSAALRTGPSYEQYF
-	-	TRBJ1-2	TRBV28	TGTGCCAGCAGTATCCGACAGAACTATGGCTACACCTTC	CASSIRQNYGYTF
-	-	TRBJ2-7	TRBV14	TGTGCCAGCAGCCACCTAGGGAGTAGGGGGGACGAGCAGTACTTC	CASSHLGSRGDEQYF
once	-	TRBJ2-1	TRBV5-4	TGTGCCAGCAGCCAGTCCGACAATGAGCAGTTCTTC	CASSQSDNEQFF
-	TRBD1	TRBJ1-4	TRBV6-4	TGTGCCAGCAGTCGGACAGGGTTAACTAATGAAAAACTGTTTTTT	CASSRTGLTNEKLFF
-	TRBD1	TRBJ1-1	TRBV5-1	TGCGCCAGCAGCCGTGCGGACAGGTCGTACACTGAAGCTTTCTTT	CASSRADRSYTEAFF
-	-	TRBJ2-7	TRBV28	TGTGCCAGCAGATCAGGGACCTACGAGCAGTACTTC	CASRSGTYEQYF
-	-	TRBJ2-7	TRBV10-2	TGCGCCAGCAGTGACGGGGGTTCGGCCTACGAGCAGTACTTC	CASSDGGSAYEQYF
once	-	TRBJ1-1	TRBV20-1	TGCAGTGCTAGAGAGTTTGCTGAAGCTTTCTTT	CSAREFAEAFF
-	-	TRBJ1-2	TRBV10-3	TGTGCCATCAGTGATGGTCAGGGGCGTGGAGACTATGGCTACACCTTC	CAISDGQGRGDYGYTF
-	TRBD2	TRBJ2-1	TRBV6-1	TGTGCCAGCAGTGAAAGTCTTCCGGGGGGTGAGCAGTTCTTC	CASSESLPGGEQFF
-	-	TRBJ1-2	TRBV19	TGTGCCAGTACTATTCCCGGGGCGTTCTATGGCTACACCTTC	CASTIPGAFYGYTF
-	TRBD1	TRBJ1-3	TRBV28	TGTGCCAGCAGTTTCCCCTCGACAGGGAACGGCAACACCATATATTTT	CASSFPSTGNGNTIYF
medium-sized	-	TRBJ2-2	TRBV5-1	TGCGCCAGCACCCACACCGGGGAGCTGTTTTTT	CASTHTGELFF
once	-	TRBJ2-7	TRBV5-1	TGCGCCAGCAGCTTGGCGGGAACCGAAGAGCAGTACTTC	CASSLAGTEEQYF
-	-	TRBJ1-3	TRBV13	TGTGCCAGCAGCCTAGGGACTTCAGGAAACACCATATATTTT	CASSLGTSGNTIYF
-	-	TRBJ2-5	TRBV29-1	TGCAGCGTTCGAGAGGGAGGGACCCAGTACTTC	CSVREGGTQYF
-	-	TRBJ1-6	TRBV9	TGTGCCAGCAGCGTAGGAGGCGGAAATAATTCACCCCTCCACTTT	CASSVGGGNNSPLHF
-	TRBD1	TRBJ2-1	TRBV12-5	TGTGCTAGTGGTTTGTCGACAGGGGATCATTACAATGAGCAGTTCTTC	CASGLSTGDHYNEQFF
-	TRBD1	TRBJ2-2	TRBV29-1	TGCAGCGTTGAACAACAGGGGGACACCGGGGAGCTGTTTTTT	CSVEQQGDTGELFF
-	-	TRBJ1-2	TRBV29-1	TGCAGCGTTGAAGGTCGGGGGGGCCTTGGCTACACCTTC	CSVEGRGGLGYTF
-	TRBD2	TRBJ2-1	TRBV28	TGTGCCAGCAGTCTCCCGACTAGCGGGGGACCTTTCTACAATGAGCAGTTCTTC	CASSLPTSGGPFYNEQFF
-	TRBD1	TRBJ2-7	TRBV28	TGTGCCAGCGGGACAGGGGGCGGCTACGAGCAGTACTTC	CASGTGGGYEQYF
once	TRBD1	TRBJ1-2	TRBV4-1	TGCGCCAGCAGGGGACAGGGATCCTATGGCTACACCTTC	CASRGQGSYGYTF
-	TRBD1	TRBJ2-5	TRBV9	TGTGCCAGCAGCGAACGACAGGGTCAAGAGACCCAGTACTTC	CASSERQGQETQYF
-	TRBD2	TRBJ2-3	TRBV2	TGTGCCAGCAGTACTAGCGGAACAGATACGCAGTATTTT	CASSTSGTDTQYF
-	-	TRBJ1-5	TRBV29-1	TGCAGCGTTGTGGACGTAAATAGCAATCAGCCCCAGCATTTT	CSVVDVNSNQPQHF
-	TRBD1	TRBJ1-2	TRBV19	TGTGCCAGTGACATTCGGGACAGGGGGAACTATGGCTACACCTTC	CASDIRDRGNYGYTF
-	-	TRBJ1-1	TRBV29-1	TGCAGCGTTGTTAACTCAGTGGACACTGAAGCTTTCTTT	CSVVNSVDTEAFF
-	TRBD1	TRBJ1-2	TRBV7-2	TGTGCCAGCAGCTCTCGGACAGGGGGCCACTATGGCTACACCTTC	CASSSRTGGHYGYTF